A selection of T cell receptor beta chains follows, all from one sample in a study of T cell repertoires in cytomegalovirus infection. One entry per CDR3 protein results from TCRdb running MiXCR on the reads. Of fewer than 55,000 distinct CDR3 sequences in the sample, around a fifth were seen once. Their target antigens are unknown. The specimen was CD8+ T cells from cultured PBMCs, collected from culture after CMV antigen stimulation. The source is a human donor in good health (CMV status not recorded). Some clones in this sample may be carry-over from other donors' samples. Each CDR3 is given with its conserved first and last residue. The order of the fields is J gene, clone size, V gene, D gene, CDR3 DNA, CDR3 protein. D genes are given only for firm matches. Expanded clones are given a class, and other clones once, few, many or no size at all.

TRBJ1-1	few	TRBV12-3/TRBV12-4	-	TGTGCCAGCAGTTTAGAGGGATCAACTGAAGCTTTCTTT	CASSLEGSTEAFF
TRBJ1-6	-	TRBV6-6	-	TGTGCCAGCAGTTACGGGCAGGATAATTCACCCCTCCACTTT	CASSYGQDNSPLHF
TRBJ2-7	few	TRBV7-6	-	TGTGCCAGCAGCTTAGCGACGGGTTACGAGCAGTACTTC	CASSLATGYEQYF
TRBJ2-7	-	TRBV7-2	-	TGTGCCAGCAGCTTCGACAGGAACTACGAGCAGTACTTC	CASSFDRNYEQYF
TRBJ1-1	few	TRBV5-5	-	TGTGCCAGCAGCTTCGGGCTCCAGAACACTGAAGCTTTCTTT	CASSFGLQNTEAFF
TRBJ2-7	-	TRBV6-1	TRBD1	TGTGCCAGCAGGACGACAGGGGACTCCTACGAGCAGTACTTC	CASRTTGDSYEQYF
TRBJ2-7	-	TRBV4-1	TRBD2	TGCGCCAGCAGCCAAGGCGGGGGGGTCTACGAGCAGTACTTC	CASSQGGGVYEQYF
TRBJ1-2	once	TRBV20-1	TRBD1	TGCAGTGCCCCCGGACAGGGTTTTTATGGCTACACCTTC	CSAPGQGFYGYTF
TRBJ2-5	few	TRBV2	TRBD1	TGTGCCAGCAGGCCGGGACAGGGAACTCAAGAGACCCAGTACTTC	CASRPGQGTQETQYF
TRBJ2-2	many	TRBV7-2	-	TGTGCCAGCAGCTTAGAATGGGATACCGGGGAGCTGTTTTTT	CASSLEWDTGELFF
TRBJ2-2	few	TRBV6-5	TRBD2	TGTGCCAGCAGCCTCGGACTAGCGGGGACCAGGGAGCTGTTTTTT	CASSLGLAGTRELFF
TRBJ2-2	few	TRBV7-2	-	TGTGCCAGCAGCCCCGGTGGTAGGGGAATCACCGGGGAGCTGTTTTTT	CASSPGGRGITGELFF
TRBJ2-4	-	TRBV6-2/TRBV6-3	-	TGTGCCAGCAGTTATTTCAAAAACATTCAGTACTTC	CASSYFKNIQYF
TRBJ2-7	many	TRBV7-2	-	TGTGCCAGCAGCTCCGGGGCCCTCTACGAGCAGTACTTC	CASSSGALYEQYF
TRBJ1-1	few	TRBV27	TRBD1	TGTGCCAGCAGTCTCGCCGGGACAGGGGTTGGAGCTTTCTTT	CASSLAGTGVGAFF
TRBJ2-1	-	TRBV7-6	-	TGTGCCAGCAGCTTAGTTGGACTAACGGGAGACAATGAGCAGTTCTTC	CASSLVGLTGDNEQFF
TRBJ1-3	-	TRBV15	-	TGTGCCACCAGCAGAGAGGCTCTAACCTCGGACACCATATATTTT	CATSREALTSDTIYF
TRBJ1-1	-	TRBV19	-	TGTGCCAGTAGTATAGGAGCGGGGTACACTGAAGCTTTCTTT	CASSIGAGYTEAFF
TRBJ2-5	-	TRBV7-9	-	TGTGCCAGCAGTTTACCAGGGAATGGGGAGACCCAGTACTTC	CASSLPGNGETQYF
TRBJ2-1	many	TRBV4-3	TRBD1	TGCGCCAGCAGCCAAGACGGACAGGGGGCGAATGAGCAGTTCTTC	CASSQDGQGANEQFF
TRBJ1-1	-	TRBV7-9	TRBD1	TGTGCCAGCAGAGGACAGGGGGCAAACACTGAAGCTTTCTTT	CASRGQGANTEAFF
TRBJ1-2	-	TRBV27	-	TGTGCCAGCAGTTTCAGACAGAACTATGGCTACACCTTC	CASSFRQNYGYTF
TRBJ1-6	-	TRBV28	-	TGTGCCAGCAGTTCCCTAGGGAAGTATAATTCACCCCTCCACTTT	CASSSLGKYNSPLHF
TRBJ1-5	few	TRBV12-3/TRBV12-4	TRBD1	TGTGCCTCGTCAGCAGGGGGGAACCGTCAGCCCCAGCATTTT	CASSAGGNRQPQHF
TRBJ2-7	-	TRBV7-6	TRBD2	TGTGCCAGCAGCTTGAGACTAGCTGGCTACGAGCAGTACTTC	CASSLRLAGYEQYF
TRBJ2-1	-	TRBV6-2/TRBV6-3	TRBD2	TGTGCCAGCAGTTACCTGGGACTAGCGGGAGGGAATGAGCAGTTCTTC	CASSYLGLAGGNEQFF
TRBJ2-4	few	TRBV6-5	TRBD1	TGTGCCAGCAAAAACAGGGGTACCAAAAACATTCAGTACTTC	CASKNRGTKNIQYF
TRBJ1-5	few	TRBV7-6	-	TGTGCCAGCAGCTTAGGGGGAATAGGTCAGCCCCAGCATTTT	CASSLGGIGQPQHF
TRBJ1-2	few	TRBV12-3/TRBV12-4	-	TGTGCCAGCAGTTCTCGGACAGACGATTCTAACTATGGCTACACCTTC	CASSSRTDDSNYGYTF
TRBJ1-1	-	TRBV7-9	TRBD1	TGTGCCAGCAGCTTAGGGGGACAGCTTGGCGCTTTCTTT	CASSLGGQLGAFF